The clone carrying this T cell receptor (beta chain) appeared a few times. Antigen unknown. Trimming stripped 7 bases from V and 0 bases from J, with 13 bases between. This CDR3 contains 14 residues. Germline values: CDR1 SGHNT, CDR2 YYREEE (reference sequence). Time point of the sample: persistent/refractory GD, antithyroid drugs over 5 years with positive TRAb. Preparation of the TCR library used RNA extracted from PBMCs. This record comes from a study of regulatory T cells in long-lasting Graves disease. Study-level findings and limits: Whereas around 970 public clonotypes were shared by new patients, persistent patients shared more, at approximately 2,700. Persistent disease preferred TRBV28, TRBJ1-2 and TRBJ2-5.

According to the study, TCR beta libraries were built with iRepertoire HTBI primers and CDR3-region Arm-PCR. MiXCR, applied by TCRdb to the multiplex PCR reads, yields one record per CDR3 protein. The data show about 660,000 distinct CDR3 sequences, with approximately 29% seen just once and about 40% held by the top ten. The sequence came from a female donor with Graves disease. This chain uses TRBV5-4 with TRBJ1-1, with D possibly being TRBD1 (5 bases). The source was peripheral blood mononuclear cells (PBMCs), collected when the disease was refractory, from a patient treated with antithyroid drugs. The CDR3 DNA reads TGTGCCAGCGGCCCACAGGACATGAACACTGAAGCTTTCTTT. Translating gives CASGPQDMNTEAFF.